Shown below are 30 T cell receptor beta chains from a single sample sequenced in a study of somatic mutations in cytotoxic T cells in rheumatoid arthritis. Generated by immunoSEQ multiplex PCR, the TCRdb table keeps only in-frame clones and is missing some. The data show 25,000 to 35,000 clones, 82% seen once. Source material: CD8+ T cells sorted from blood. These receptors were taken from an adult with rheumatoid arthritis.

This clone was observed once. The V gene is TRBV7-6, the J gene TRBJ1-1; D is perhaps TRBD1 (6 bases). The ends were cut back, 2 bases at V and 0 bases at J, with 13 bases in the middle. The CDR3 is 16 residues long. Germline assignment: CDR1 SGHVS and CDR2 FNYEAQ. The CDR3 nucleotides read TGTGCCAGCAGCTTATCGACAGGTTTCATGAACACTGAAGCTTTCTTT. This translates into CASSLSTGFMNTEAFF.

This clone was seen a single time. The CDR3 nucleotides read TGTGCCAGCAGTTCGGACAGGCCTTACGAGCAGTACTTC. The encoded protein is CASSSDRPYEQYF. This sequence joins TRBV27 and TRBJ2-7; TRBD1 matches at 7 bases. Per germline, CDR1 MNHEY and CDR2 SMNVEV (reference sequence). V trimming: 4 bases; J trimming: 4 bases; junction bases outside the gene matches: 4. The CDR3 contains 13 residues.

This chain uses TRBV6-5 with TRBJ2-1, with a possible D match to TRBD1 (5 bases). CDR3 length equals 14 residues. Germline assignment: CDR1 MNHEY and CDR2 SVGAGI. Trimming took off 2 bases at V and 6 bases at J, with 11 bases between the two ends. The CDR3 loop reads CASSYGQGPNEQFF. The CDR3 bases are TGTGCCAGCAGTTACGGGCAGGGCCCCAATGAGCAGTTCTTC.

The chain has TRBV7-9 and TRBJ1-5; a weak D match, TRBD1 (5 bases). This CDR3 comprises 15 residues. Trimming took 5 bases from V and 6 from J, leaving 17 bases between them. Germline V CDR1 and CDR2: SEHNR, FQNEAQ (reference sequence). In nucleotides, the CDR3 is TGTGCCAGCAGCCCACAAGGGGCACGGGGTCAGCCCCAGCATTTT. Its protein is CASSPQGARGQPQHF.

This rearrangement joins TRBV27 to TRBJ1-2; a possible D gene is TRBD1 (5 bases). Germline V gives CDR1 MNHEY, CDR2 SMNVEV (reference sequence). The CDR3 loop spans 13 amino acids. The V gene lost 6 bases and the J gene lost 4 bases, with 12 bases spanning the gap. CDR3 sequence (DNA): TGTGCCAGCAGGGGGGGGGTATCCTATGGCTACACCTTC. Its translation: CASRGGVSYGYTF.

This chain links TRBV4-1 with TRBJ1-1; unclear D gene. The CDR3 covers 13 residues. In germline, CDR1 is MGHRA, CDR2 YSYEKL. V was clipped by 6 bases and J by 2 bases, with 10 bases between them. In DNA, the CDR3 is TGCGCCAGCAGTCTGGGGTTAAACACTGAAGCTTTCTTT. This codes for CASSLGLNTEAFF.

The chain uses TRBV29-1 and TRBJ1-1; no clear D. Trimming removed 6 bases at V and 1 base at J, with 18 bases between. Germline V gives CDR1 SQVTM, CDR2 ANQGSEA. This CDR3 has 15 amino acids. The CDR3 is CSVLRQRVENTEAFF. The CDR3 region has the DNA TGCAGCGTCCTCAGGCAGAGGGTTGAGAACACTGAAGCTTTCTTT.

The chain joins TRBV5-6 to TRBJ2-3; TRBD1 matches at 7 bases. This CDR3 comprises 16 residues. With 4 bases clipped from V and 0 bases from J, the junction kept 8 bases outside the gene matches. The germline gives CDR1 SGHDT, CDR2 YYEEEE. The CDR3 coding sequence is TGTGCCAGCAGCCTACCGGGACAGCGAAGCACAGATACGCAGTATTTT. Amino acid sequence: CASSLPGQRSTDTQYF.

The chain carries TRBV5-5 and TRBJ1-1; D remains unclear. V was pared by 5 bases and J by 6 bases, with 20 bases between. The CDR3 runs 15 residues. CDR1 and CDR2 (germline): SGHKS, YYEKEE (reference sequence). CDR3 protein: CASRGFGNSGPEAFF. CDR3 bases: TGTGCCAGCAGGGGGTTCGGCAATAGTGGTCCTGAAGCTTTCTTT.

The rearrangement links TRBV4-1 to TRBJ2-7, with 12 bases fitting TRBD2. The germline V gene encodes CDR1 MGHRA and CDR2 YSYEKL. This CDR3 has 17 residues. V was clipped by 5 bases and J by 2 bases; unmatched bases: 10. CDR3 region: CASSAATSSGGAYEQYF. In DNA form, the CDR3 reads TGCGCCAGCAGCGCCGCGACCTCTAGCGGGGGGGCCTACGAGCAGTACTTC.

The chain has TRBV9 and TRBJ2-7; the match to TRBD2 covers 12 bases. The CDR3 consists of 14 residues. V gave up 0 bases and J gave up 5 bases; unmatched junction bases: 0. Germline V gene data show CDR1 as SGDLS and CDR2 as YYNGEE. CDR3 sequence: CASSVGLAGDEQYF. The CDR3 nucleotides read TGTGCCAGCAGCGTAGGACTAGCGGGAGACGAGCAGTACTTC. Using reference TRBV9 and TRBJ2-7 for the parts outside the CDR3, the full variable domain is DSGVTQTPKHLITATGQRVTLRCSPRSGDLSVYWYQQSLDQGLQFLIQYYNGEERAKGNILERFSAQQFPDLHSELNLSSLELGDSALYFCASSVGLAGDEQYFGPGTRLTVT.

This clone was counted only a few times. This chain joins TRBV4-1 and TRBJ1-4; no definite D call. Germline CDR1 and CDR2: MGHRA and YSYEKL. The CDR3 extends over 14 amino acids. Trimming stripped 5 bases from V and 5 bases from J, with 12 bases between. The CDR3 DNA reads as TGCGCCAGCAGCGAGGCAGCAAGGAATGAAAAACTGTTTTTT. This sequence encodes CASSEAARNEKLFF.

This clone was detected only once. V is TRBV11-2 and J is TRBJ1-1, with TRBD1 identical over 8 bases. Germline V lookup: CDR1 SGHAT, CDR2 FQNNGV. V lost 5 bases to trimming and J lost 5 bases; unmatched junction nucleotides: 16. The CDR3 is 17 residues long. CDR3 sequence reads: CASSISRDRRSYTEAFF. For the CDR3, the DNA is TGTGCCAGCAGCATTAGCCGGGACAGGAGGAGTTATACTGAAGCTTTCTTT.

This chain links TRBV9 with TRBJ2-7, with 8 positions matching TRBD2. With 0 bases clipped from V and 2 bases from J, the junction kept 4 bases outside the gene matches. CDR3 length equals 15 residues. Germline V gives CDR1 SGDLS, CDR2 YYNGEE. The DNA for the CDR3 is TGTGCCAGCAGCGTAGGGGGGACTAGGCCCTACGAGCAGTACTTC. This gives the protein CASSVGGTRPYEQYF. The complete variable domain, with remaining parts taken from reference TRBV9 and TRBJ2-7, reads DSGVTQTPKHLITATGQRVTLRCSPRSGDLSVYWYQQSLDQGLQFLIQYYNGEERAKGNILERFSAQQFPDLHSELNLSSLELGDSALYFCASSVGGTRPYEQYFGPGTRLTVT.

The CDR3 protein is CASSLEDTEAFF. For the CDR3, the DNA is TGTGCCAGCAGCTTAGAGGACACTGAAGCTTTCTTT. The chain joins TRBV9 to TRBJ1-1; D call uncertain. Trimming removed 4 bases at V and 3 bases at J, with 7 bases between. Germline CDR1 SGDLS, CDR2 YYNGEE. The CDR3 loop spans 12 amino acids.

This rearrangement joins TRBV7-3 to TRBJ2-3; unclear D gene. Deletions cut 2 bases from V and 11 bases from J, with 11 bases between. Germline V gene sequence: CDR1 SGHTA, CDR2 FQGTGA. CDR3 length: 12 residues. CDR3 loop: CASSLGGVGQYF. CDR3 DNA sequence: TGTGCCAGCAGCTTAGGTGGGGTAGGGCAGTATTTT.

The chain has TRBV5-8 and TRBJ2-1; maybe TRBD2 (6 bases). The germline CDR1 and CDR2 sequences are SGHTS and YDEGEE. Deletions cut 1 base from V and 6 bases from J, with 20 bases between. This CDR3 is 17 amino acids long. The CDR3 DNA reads TGTGCCAGCAGCTTGAGCAGACTACAGACTAGGATCAATGAGCAGTTCTTC. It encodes CASSLSRLQTRINEQFF.

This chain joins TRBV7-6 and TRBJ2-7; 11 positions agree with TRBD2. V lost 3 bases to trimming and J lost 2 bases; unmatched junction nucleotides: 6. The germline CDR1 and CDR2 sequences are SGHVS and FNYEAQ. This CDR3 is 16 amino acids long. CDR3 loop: CASSFSLAGGPYEQYF. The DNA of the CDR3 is TGTGCCAGCAGCTTTTCCTTAGCGGGAGGGCCCTACGAGCAGTACTTC.

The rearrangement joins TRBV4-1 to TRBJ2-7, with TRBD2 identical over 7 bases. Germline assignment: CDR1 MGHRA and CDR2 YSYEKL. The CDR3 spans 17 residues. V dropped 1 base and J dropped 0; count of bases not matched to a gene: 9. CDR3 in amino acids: CASSQVAREGLSYEQYF. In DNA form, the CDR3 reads TGCGCCAGCAGCCAAGTCGCGAGGGAGGGCCTCTCCTACGAGCAGTACTTC.

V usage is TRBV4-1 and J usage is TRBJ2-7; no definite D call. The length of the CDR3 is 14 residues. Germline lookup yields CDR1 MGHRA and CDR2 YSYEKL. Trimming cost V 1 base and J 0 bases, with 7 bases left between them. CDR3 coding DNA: TGCGCCAGCAGCCAAGCGCTATCCTCCTACGAGCAGTACTTC. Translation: CASSQALSSYEQYF.

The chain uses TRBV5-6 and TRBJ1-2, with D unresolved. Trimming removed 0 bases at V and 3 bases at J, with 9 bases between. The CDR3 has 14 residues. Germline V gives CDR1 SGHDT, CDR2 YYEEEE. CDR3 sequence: CASSLGTSYYGYTF. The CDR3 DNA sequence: TGTGCCAGCAGCTTGGGGACCAGTTACTATGGCTACACCTTC.

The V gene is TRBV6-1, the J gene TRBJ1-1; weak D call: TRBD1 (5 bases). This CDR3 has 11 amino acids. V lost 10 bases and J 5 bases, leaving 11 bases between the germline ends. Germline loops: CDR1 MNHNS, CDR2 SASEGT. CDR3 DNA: TGTGCCACCCCTCGGGGGACTGAAGCTTTCTTT. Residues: CATPRGTEAFF.

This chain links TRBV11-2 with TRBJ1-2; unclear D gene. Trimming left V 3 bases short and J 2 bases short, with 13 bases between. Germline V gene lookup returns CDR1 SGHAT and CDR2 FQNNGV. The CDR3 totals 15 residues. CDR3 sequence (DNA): TGTGCCAGCAGCTTGGAACTGGGCTCCAACTATGGCTACACCTTC. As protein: CASSLELGSNYGYTF.

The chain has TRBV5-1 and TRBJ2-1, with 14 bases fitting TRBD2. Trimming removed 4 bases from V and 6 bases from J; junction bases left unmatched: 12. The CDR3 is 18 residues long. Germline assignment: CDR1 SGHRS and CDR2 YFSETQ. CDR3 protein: CASSPSGTSGGPRNEQFF. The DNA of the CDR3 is TGCGCCAGCAGCCCTTCCGGGACTAGCGGGGGCCCACGCAATGAGCAGTTCTTC.

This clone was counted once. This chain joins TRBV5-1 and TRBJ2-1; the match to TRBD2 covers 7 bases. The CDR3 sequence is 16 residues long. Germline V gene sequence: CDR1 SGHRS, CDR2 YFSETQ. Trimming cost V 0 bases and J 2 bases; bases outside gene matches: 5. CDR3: CASSLGGRFPYNEQFF. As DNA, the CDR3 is TGCGCCAGCAGCTTGGGCGGGAGATTCCCCTACAATGAGCAGTTCTTC.

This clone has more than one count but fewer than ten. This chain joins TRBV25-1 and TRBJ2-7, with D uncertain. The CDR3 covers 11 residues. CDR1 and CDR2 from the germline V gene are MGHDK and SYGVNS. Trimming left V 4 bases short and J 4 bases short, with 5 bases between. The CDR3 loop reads CASSVIYEQYF. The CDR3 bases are TGTGCCAGCAGTGTGATTTACGAGCAGTACTTC.

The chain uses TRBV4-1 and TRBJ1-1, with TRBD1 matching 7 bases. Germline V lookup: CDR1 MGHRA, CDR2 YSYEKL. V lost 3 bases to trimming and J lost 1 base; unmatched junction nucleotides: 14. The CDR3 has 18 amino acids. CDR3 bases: TGCGCCAGCAGCCACCCCGGCAAGGGGGCCAACAGGAACACTGAAGCTTTCTTT. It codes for CASSHPGKGANRNTEAFF.

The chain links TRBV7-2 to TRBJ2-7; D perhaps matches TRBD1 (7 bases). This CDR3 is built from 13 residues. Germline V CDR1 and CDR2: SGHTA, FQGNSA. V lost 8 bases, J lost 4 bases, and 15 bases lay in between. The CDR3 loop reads CASGGGSRYEQYF. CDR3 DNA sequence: TGTGCCAGCGGAGGGGGCTCCAGGTACGAGCAGTACTTC.

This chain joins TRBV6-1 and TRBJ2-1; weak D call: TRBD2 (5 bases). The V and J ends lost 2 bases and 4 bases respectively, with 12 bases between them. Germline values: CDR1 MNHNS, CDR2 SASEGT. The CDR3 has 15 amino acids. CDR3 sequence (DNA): TGTGCCAGCAGTGAATTTCGGCTAGCATACAATGAGCAGTTCTTC. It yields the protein CASSEFRLAYNEQFF.

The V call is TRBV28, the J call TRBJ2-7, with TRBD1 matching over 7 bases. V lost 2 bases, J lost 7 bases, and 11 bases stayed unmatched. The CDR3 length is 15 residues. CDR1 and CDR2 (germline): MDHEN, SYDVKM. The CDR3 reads CASSLPPDRVGEQYF. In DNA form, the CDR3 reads TGTGCCAGCAGTTTACCCCCCGACAGGGTGGGAGAGCAGTACTTC.